The following is a T cell receptor (beta chain) sequence with its context. The source of the sample is a study of blood T cell repertoires in COVID-19. Across the whole study: Both acute and convalescent COVID-19 samples were obtained from the United States, Italy and Spain. From T cells, B-cell-depleted T cells, or PBMCs came the material, which was cDNA or gDNA.

The V and J ends lost 1 base and 7 bases respectively, with 14 bases between them. CDR1 is GTSNPN, CDR2 SVGIG, per germline (reference sequence). CDR3 length equals 15 residues. Authors' processing steps: Reference gene primer amplification gave nucleated cell count estimates. The protocol was immunoSEQ multiplex PCR, while the TCRdb copy is restricted to in-frame clones and leaves out a portion. V and J calls plus clone size are reproduced from that table; the DNA served to infer D and trimming. The profile shows 110,000 or so clones, about nine tenths of them singletons. The chain joins TRBV30 to TRBJ1-6; D gene unclear. This clonotype was obtained from a woman in her 50s with acute or convalescent COVID-19. Source material: peripheral blood. CDR3 DNA: TGTGCCTGGAGTGGACGGGCTAGACTAAATTCACCCCTCCACTTT. Amino acids: CAWSGRARLNSPLHF.